This entry concerns a single T cell receptor beta chain. Its antigen is currently not known. No base qualities exist here, and no much larger clone lies one base off it. The data belong to a study of blood T cell repertoires in COVID-19 (dated by TCRdb to 2018 to 2020). Some background on the complete study: The collaborator samples originated in the United States, Italy and Spain and spanned the acute and convalescent phases of COVID-19. Sample metadata almost always included a de-identified subject ID, COVID-19 status, age in years and sex. The samples were drawn from two sources: the first 160 participants of the ongoing ImmuneRACE study, and fewer than 1,500 subjects contributed by 6 global collaborators. The material from the prospective study consisted of cDNA or gDNA derived from T cells, B-cell-depleted T cells, or PBMCs. The dataset comprised deeply sampled blood TCRbeta repertoires from subjects exposed to, actively infected with, or recovered from COVID-19. A freely available public database, intended as a resource for researchers studying the immune response to SARS-CoV-2, is where the repertoires were released. Where available, HLA class I and class II types were taken from metadata supplied by the sample provider and were not determined by assay-based typing. Here is what the overall study found, with its caveats: The amount of clinical and demographic metadata varied by source and participant and was provided uncurated.

TCRbeta CDR3 regions were amplified from genomic DNA using the immunoSEQ Assay, a bias-controlled multiplex PCR. The study's own analysis went as follows. The number of nucleated cells in each sample was estimated by amplification of reference gene primers within the assay. To quantify the absolute abundance of each unique TCRbeta CDR3 rearrangement, sequence reads were collapsed and filtered. Productive Simpson clonality was computed per sample as the square root of Simpson's diversity index over productive rearrangements. Entries here come from immuneACCESS through TCRdb and include only in-frame sequences with V and J called. Some clones fail to appear in such tables; in the studies checked, an unresolved V gene covers under half of the shortfall, and the cause of the remainder is unknown. V and J calls and clone size follow that table, whereas D and trimming were derived from the DNA. The sample data list approximately 150,000 clones, and almost 85% of these were observed just once. The ten most abundant clones make up approximately 2.6% of the sample.

Per the germline V gene, ENHRY is the CDR1 and SYGVKD is the CDR2. Cut back by 11 bases and 5 bases, the V and J ends lie 24 bases apart. The CDR3 runs 15 residues from the cysteine to the phenylalanine. Only the CDR3 portion is preserved as DNA: 45 bases, with reading frame beginning at the first base. At one collaborating source in Seattle, patients were enrolled during active infection and were followed longitudinally through the course of disease. Whole blood was collected in K2EDTA tubes by collaborating institutions according to the institutions' own protocols. For TCRbeta analysis, collaborators shipped samples as frozen whole blood, isolated PBMCs, or DNA extracted from either of those sample types.

The sequenced sample was peripheral blood. This receptor was identified in a woman aged 80 or older with COVID-19, enrolled during active disease. This receptor chain uses TRBV10-3 and TRBJ1-1; tentative D gene TRBD1, with 5 bases matching. CDR3 protein: CASAGPAGVVTEAFF. The DNA reads as follows: TGTGCCTCGGCGGGACCTGCCGGCGTGGTGACTGAAGCTTTCTTT.